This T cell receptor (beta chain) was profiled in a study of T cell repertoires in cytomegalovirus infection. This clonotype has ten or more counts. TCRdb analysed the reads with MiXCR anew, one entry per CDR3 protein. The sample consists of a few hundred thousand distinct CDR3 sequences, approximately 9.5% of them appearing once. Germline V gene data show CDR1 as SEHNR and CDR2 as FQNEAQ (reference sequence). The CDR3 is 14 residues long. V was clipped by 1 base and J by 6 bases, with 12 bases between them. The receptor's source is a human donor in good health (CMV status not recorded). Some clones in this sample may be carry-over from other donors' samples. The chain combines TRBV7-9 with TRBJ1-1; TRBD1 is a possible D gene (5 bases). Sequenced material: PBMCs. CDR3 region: CASSLGDRPSEAFF. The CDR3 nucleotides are TGTGCCAGCAGCTTAGGCGACAGACCTTCTGAAGCTTTCTTT.